This record concerns one T cell receptor beta chain sequence. V gave up 3 bases and J gave up 4 bases, with 12 bases separating them. Germline CDR1 is SNHLY and CDR2 is FYNNEI. The CDR3 is 14 amino acids. This specimen comes from a study of cytomegalovirus exposure and HLA in healthy donors. The PCR ran on 60 Vbeta and 13 Jbeta primers. The table came from immunoSEQ multiplex PCR; TCRdb's copy has only in-frame clones and leaves some out. This table holds approximately 70,000 clones, roughly 80% found once. The chain couples TRBV2 to TRBJ1-1, with a possible D match to TRBD1 (5 bases). This clonotype originated in a man aged 60 to 69 in good health and CMV-seropositive. Sequences were obtained from PBMCs. The DNA of the CDR3 is TGTGCCAGCAGTGAGGGGGTGCGGGGCACTGAAGCTTTCTTT. Encoded protein: CASSEGVRGTEAFF.